The present entry profiles one T cell receptor (beta chain) with its context. Its antigen is unknown. These data are taken from a study of human T cells and chemical hapten exposure. Study at large: Variation in per-sample TCR yields came mainly from small pooled library volume differences. The study's findings and limits: No shift was seen in TCRs above 1 in 1000 frequency with DPC sensitization. Patch test scores rose with PT1 expanded TCR counts, a positive correlation.

The CDR3 totals 14 residues. The V gene lost 6 bases and the J gene lost 1 base, with 12 bases spanning the gap. The time point was: patch test 3, about 24 weeks after DPC sensitization. Treatment meaning: therapeutic diphenylcyclopropenone sensitization with weekly scalp DPC. Participating donors were patients with alopecia, aged 18 to 70 years, considered appropriate candidates for DPC. TCRdb re-called the RACE reads through MiXCR, storing one row per CDR3 protein. The sample lists approximately 97,000 distinct CDR3 sequences; 27% were seen once. The source of this sequence is a man aged 35 to 55 with alopecia areata. Some clones in this sample may be carry-over from other donors' samples. The sample consisted of whole blood, taken in connection with sensitization to the hapten diphenylcyclopropenone (DPC). The V call is TRBV12-3 or TRBV12-4, the J call TRBJ1-2; a possible D gene is TRBD1 (5 bases). CDR3 sequence: CASSQTEVNYGYTF. The CDR3 coding sequence is TGTGCCAGCAGCCAGACAGAAGTTAACTATGGCTACACCTTC.